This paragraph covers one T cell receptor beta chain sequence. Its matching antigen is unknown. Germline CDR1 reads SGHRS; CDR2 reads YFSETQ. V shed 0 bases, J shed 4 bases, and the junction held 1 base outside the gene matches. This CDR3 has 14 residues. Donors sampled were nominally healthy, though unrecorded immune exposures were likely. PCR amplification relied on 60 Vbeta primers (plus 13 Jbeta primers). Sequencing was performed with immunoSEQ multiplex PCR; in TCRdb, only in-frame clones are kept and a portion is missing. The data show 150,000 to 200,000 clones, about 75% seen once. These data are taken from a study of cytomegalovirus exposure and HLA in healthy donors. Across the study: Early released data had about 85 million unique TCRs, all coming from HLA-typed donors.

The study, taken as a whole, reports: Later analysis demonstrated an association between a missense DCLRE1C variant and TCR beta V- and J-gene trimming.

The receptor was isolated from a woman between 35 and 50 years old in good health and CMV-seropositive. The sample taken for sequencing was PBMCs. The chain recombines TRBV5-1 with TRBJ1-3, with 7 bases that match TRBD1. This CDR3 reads CASSLVGQGNTIYF. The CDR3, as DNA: TGCGCCAGCAGCTTGGTGGGACAGGGAAACACCATATATTTT.